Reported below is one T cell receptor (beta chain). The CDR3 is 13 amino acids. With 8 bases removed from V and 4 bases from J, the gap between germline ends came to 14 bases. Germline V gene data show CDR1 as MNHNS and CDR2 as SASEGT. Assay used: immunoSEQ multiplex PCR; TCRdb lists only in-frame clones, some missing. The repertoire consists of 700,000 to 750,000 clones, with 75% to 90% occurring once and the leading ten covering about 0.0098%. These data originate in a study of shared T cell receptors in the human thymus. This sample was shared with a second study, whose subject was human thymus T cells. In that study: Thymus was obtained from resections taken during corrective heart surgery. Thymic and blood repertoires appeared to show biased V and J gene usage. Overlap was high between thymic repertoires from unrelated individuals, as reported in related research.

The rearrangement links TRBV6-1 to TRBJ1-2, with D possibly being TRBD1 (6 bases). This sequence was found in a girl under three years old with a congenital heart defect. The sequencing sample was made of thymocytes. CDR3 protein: CASLRQAPYGYTF. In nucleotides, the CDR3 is TGTGCCAGCCTGCGACAGGCCCCCTATGGCTACACCTTC.